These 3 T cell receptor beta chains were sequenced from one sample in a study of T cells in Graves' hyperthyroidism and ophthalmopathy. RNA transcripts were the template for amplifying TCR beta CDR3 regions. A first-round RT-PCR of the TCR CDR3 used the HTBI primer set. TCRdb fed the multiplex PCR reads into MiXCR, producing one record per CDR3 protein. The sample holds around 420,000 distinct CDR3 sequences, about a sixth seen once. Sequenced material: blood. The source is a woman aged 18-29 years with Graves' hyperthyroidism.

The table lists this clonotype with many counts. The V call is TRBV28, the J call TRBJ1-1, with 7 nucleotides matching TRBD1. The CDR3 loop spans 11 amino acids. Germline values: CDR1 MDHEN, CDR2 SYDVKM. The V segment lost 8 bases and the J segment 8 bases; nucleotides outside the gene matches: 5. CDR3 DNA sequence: TGTGCCAGCGGATTGGACAGGGAAGCTTTCTTT. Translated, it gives CASGLDREAFF.

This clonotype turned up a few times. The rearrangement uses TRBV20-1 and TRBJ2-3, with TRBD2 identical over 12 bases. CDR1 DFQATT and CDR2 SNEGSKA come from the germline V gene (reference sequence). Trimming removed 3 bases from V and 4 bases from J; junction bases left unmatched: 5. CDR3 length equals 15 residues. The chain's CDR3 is CSASQTSGGPDTQYF. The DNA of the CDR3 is TGCAGTGCTAGCCAGACTAGCGGGGGCCCAGATACGCAGTATTTT.

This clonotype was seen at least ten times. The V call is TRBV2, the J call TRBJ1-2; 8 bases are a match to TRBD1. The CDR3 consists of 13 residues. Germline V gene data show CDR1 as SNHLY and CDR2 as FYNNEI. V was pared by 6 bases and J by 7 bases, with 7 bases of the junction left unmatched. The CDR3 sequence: CASSDRGSSGYTF. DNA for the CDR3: TGTGCCAGCAGCGACAGGGGCTCATCTGGCTACACCTTC.